This T cell receptor (beta chain) was captured in a study of control samples from healthy donors and cancer patients. Sequencing used immunoSEQ multiplex PCR; TCRdb keeps in-frame clones, though not all of them. Altogether about 120,000 clones are present, more than 70% being singletons, with the ten largest covering approximately 37%. The germline CDR1 and CDR2 sequences are KGHDR and SFDVKD. The length of the CDR3 is 13 residues. With 4 bases clipped from V and 5 bases from J, the junction kept 3 bases outside the gene matches. V gene TRBV24-1 combines with J gene TRBJ1-2, with TRBD1 matching 7 bases. The receptor was isolated from a man aged 45-65 years in good health. Sequencing was performed on blood. CDR3 nucleotide sequence: TGTGCCACCAGTGAGCAGGGGGGATATGGCTACACCTTC. The encoded protein is CATSEQGGYGYTF.